What follows describes a single T cell receptor (beta chain). This clonotype turned up a few times. Its antigen specificity is not known. No qualities accompany the bases; no much larger clone lies one base away. This sample was included in a study of response to subunit inactivated influenza vaccine (dated by TCRdb to 2016 to 2018). In terms of the full investigation: The study used deep quantitative T cell receptor repertoire profiling to track responses to a trivalent subunit inactivated influenza vaccine. The investigation overall reported the following: It was suggested by the authors that each seasonal influenza vaccination may recruit only a limited number of new T cells.

The library was produced with RT-PCR. The sample was run on an Illumina HiSeq 2500. The public reads were reanalyzed by TCRdb: fastp trimming at Q25, MiXCR alignment, in-frame beta chains only. CDR3 protein duplicates are merged, each entry listing the most common genes and DNA. The sample table records under 200,000 distinct CDR3 sequences; about 12% of these occur just once. Approximately 30% of the sample belongs to the ten largest clones. The data also belong to a second study, concerning T cells expressing NK-cell markers. Reported in the second study: TCR beta cDNA libraries were prepared using 5'RACE template switching, which introduced a universal primer site and unique molecular identifiers. Eight or nine donors provided sorted CD3+CD56+NKG2C+, CD3+CD56+NKG2C- and CD3+CD56-NKG2C+ T-cell subsets, whose TCR beta-chain repertoires were profiled. Of the eight sequenced donors, seven were found to be HCMV-seropositive and one was found to be HCMV-seronegative. In several experiments an anti-gammadeltaTCR antibody was added to restrict sorting to alphabetaTCR-expressing T cells. In a handful of donors, the dominant CD3+CD56+NKG2C+ clonotypes were found to rank among the top 10 CD8+ clonotypes and to make up roughly 1.0-7.5% of CD8+ T cells. Those dominant clonotypes were again the most abundant among CD3+CD56-NKG2C+ cells in a handful of donors, at about 25-60.1%. Whether the expanded NKG2C-expressing T cell clones were specific for HCMV antigens was left unclear. Randomly selected healthy volunteers, three men and five women, were used as the eight sequenced donors. A commercial ELISA kit detecting HCMV-specific IgG in serum was used to determine HCMV serostatus. Ficoll density gradient centrifugation was used to isolate peripheral blood mononuclear cells from blood. CD4+ and CD8+ T cells were isolated from PBMC by magnetic immunoseparation with Miltenyi isolation kits. cDNA synthesis was primed from the TCR beta constant segment and was followed by two successive PCR amplification steps. Illumina HiSeq 2000/2500, MiSeq or NextSeq was used to sequence libraries as 2 x 150 bp reads. MIGEC was used to demultiplex reads and group reads by UMI, and MiTCR was used to assemble and quantify clonotypes. To remove erroneous sequences, TCR cDNA sequences were retained only when supported by two or more reads. The tcR package was used for downstream repertoire analysis, and clonotypes were matched between fractions using CDR3 nucleotide sequence together with V segment. VDJmatch was used to annotate antigen specificity against VDJdb, with one amino acid substitution in CDR3 allowed.

Specimen: CD8+ T cells sorted from PBMCs, collected 11 to 12 days after vaccination. This receptor was taken from a man aged 50 or older who received an inactivated influenza vaccine. Donor details come from another sample of the same person, matched by shared clones.

The CDR3 region has the sequence CASSQGIGDPSKKTQYF. The nucleotides read TGTGCCAGCAGCCAAGGGATTGGCGATCCGTCCAAGAAGACCCAGTACTTC. This receptor chain uses TRBV4-2 and TRBJ2-5; no D gene call is confident. V was cut back by 1 base and J by 6 bases, leaving a gap of 21 bases between them. The germline V gene yields LGHNA for CDR1 and YNFKEQ for CDR2. The CDR3 starts with the cysteine, ends with the phenylalanine, and has 17 residues. The sequence is cut down to CDR3 DNA, 51 bases in frame from base 1.